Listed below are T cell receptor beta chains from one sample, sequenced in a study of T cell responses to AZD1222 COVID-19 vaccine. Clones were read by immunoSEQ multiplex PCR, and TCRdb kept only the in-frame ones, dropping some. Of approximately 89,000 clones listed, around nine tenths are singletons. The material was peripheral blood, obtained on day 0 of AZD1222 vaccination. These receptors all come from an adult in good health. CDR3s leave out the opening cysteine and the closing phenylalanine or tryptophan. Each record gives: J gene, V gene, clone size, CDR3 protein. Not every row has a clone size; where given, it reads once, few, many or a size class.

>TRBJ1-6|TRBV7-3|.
ASSSTGPDSPLH
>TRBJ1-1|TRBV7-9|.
ASSALNTEAF
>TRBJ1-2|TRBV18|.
ASSPGQSNYGYT
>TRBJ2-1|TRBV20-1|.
SATDRVSYNEQF
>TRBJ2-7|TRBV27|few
ASSFSWGDKEQY
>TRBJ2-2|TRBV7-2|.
ASSLGNTGELF
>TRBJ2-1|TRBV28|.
ASSFVGLGGEQF
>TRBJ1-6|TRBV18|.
ASSPDLASPLH
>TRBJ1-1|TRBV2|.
ASSDSNTEAF
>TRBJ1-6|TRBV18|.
ASSRASPVGDDSPLH
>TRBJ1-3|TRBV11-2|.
ASSLGFSGNTIY
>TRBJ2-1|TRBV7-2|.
ASSPKSGRAGQGEQF
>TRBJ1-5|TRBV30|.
AWSPRDRGRLNNQPQH
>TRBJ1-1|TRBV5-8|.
ASRVGDRGVIGAF
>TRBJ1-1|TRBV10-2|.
ASRQGNTEAF
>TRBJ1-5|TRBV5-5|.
ASSRTGGLGQPQH
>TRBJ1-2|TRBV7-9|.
ASSSGTGDGYT
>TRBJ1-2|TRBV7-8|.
ASSLSREDRGRGNYGYT
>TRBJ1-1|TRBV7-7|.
ASSLSENTEAF
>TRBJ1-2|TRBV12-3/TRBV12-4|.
ASSLGPVDGYT
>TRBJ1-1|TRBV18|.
ASSPGTGGVMNTEAF
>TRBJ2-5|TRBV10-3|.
AIRRYSGETQY
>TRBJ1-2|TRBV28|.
ASSWGQRDYGYT
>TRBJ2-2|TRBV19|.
ASTPADRGTGELF
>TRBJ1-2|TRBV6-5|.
ASSNRQGWNGYT
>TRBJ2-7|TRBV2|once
ASRGVHVYEQY